These 21 T cell receptor beta chains originate from one sample sequenced in a study of OX40 agonist ivuxolimab in advanced cancers. The table came from immunoSEQ multiplex PCR; TCRdb's copy has only in-frame clones and leaves some out. Of some 60,000 clones listed, about 85% are singletons. The material was CD4+ or CD8+ T cells sorted from blood, obtained in a trial of the OX40 agonist ivuxolimab. The receptor source for this set is an adult with an advanced solid tumor such as melanoma, head and neck, liver or kidney cancer.

Details on this clone: The sample has other DNA sequences that encode this CDR3 too. The genes are TRBV5-4 and TRBJ1-2; possible D gene TRBD1, 5 bases. The CDR3 loop spans 15 amino acids. Germline loops: CDR1 SGHNT, CDR2 YYREEE (reference sequence). V was trimmed by 1 base and J by 8 bases, leaving 18 bases between them. The CDR3 reads CASSLKFGQGNGYTF. The CDR3, as DNA: TGTGCCAGCAGCTTGAAATTCGGTCAGGGAAACGGCTACACCTTC.

The V and J genes are TRBV6-4 and TRBJ2-7; 7 bases agree with TRBD1. With V trimmed by 5 bases and J by 0 bases, 7 bases remained unmatched. The CDR3 extends over 15 amino acids. Germline CDR1 is MRHNA and CDR2 is SNTAGT. CDR3 loop: CASSNRGRASYEQYF. The CDR3 region has the DNA TGTGCCAGCAGTAACAGGGGAAGGGCCTCCTACGAGCAGTACTTC.

This clone has more than one count but fewer than ten. This rearrangement joins TRBV4-2 to TRBJ1-5, with 8 bases lining up with TRBD1. J lost 5 bases, V lost 0 bases, and 6 bases had no gene match. The CDR3 runs to 16 residues. Per the germline V gene, CDR1 is LGHNA and CDR2 is YNFKEQ. The CDR3 bases are TGTGCCAGCAGCCAAGATGTGGACAGGGCGGATCAGCCCCAGCATTTT. It is translated as CASSQDVDRADQPQHF.

The V and J genes are TRBV2 and TRBJ2-3; 8 bases align to TRBD1. The trim removed 3 bases at V and 1 base at J, leaving 12 bases unmatched. Germline CDR1 and CDR2: SNHLY and FYNNEI. CDR3 length: 18 amino acids. The DNA for the CDR3 is TGTGCCAGCAGTGAGGGGGCAGGGGGCTTTGACGGCACAGATACGCAGTATTTT. Residues: CASSEGAGGFDGTDTQYF.

The chain links TRBV4-1 to TRBJ2-6; D remains unclear. Germline V CDR1 and CDR2: MGHRA, YSYEKL. The CDR3 is made up of 18 amino acids. Trimming removed 5 bases at V and 5 bases at J, with 22 bases between. For the CDR3, the DNA is TGCGCCAGCAGCACGTATTCTAAACCACAAAGTCGGGCCAACGTCCTGACTTTC. Protein sequence: CASSTYSKPQSRANVLTF.

V and J are TRBV7-9 and TRBJ2-3, with D possibly called TRBD1 or TRBD2 (5 bases each). Trimming cost V 7 bases and J 6 bases, with 8 bases left between them. CDR3 length: 11 amino acids. Per germline, CDR1 SEHNR and CDR2 FQNEAQ (reference sequence). The CDR3 DNA reads as TGTGCCAGCACCGGGGCTGATACGCAGTATTTT. Translated: CASTGADTQYF.

This chain joins TRBV27 and TRBJ2-1, with TRBD2 identical over 7 bases. CDR1 is MNHEY and CDR2 is SMNVEV in the germline V gene (reference sequence). This CDR3 is 13 amino acids long. V was pared by 2 bases and J by 6 bases, with 1 base of the junction left unmatched. CDR3: CASSLGGGNEQFF. The CDR3 region has the DNA TGTGCCAGCAGTTTAGGGGGGGGCAATGAGCAGTTCTTC.

This clone was found once. The V gene is TRBV19, the J gene TRBJ2-7, with 7 bases aligning to TRBD2. Germline loops: CDR1 LNHDA, CDR2 SQIVND (reference sequence). Trimming removed 5 bases from V and 4 bases from J; junction bases left unmatched: 8. The length of the CDR3 is 14 residues. DNA for the CDR3: TGTGCCAGTAGTCTGGCTAGCGGAATGTACGAGCAGTACTTC. It yields the protein CASSLASGMYEQYF.

This chain links TRBV7-2 with TRBJ1-5; TRBD1 is a possible D gene (5 bases). In germline, CDR1 is SGHTA, CDR2 FQGNSA. This CDR3 is built from 14 residues. Trimming took 5 bases from V and 11 from J, leaving 19 bases between them. The CDR3 nucleotides are TGTGCCAGCAGCCGGGGGGGTGCCTCATCAGCCCAGCATTTT. It specifies CASSRGGASSAQHF.

V gene TRBV5-6 combines with J gene TRBJ2-7; 9 bases align to TRBD1. V lost 3 bases, J lost 0 bases, and 4 bases stayed unmatched. The CDR3 has 15 residues. Germline CDR1 and CDR2: SGHDT and YYEEEE. As DNA, the CDR3 is TGTGCCAGCAGCTCAGGGACAGGGACCTCCTACGAGCAGTACTTC. Its protein product is CASSSGTGTSYEQYF. Based on the CDR3 plus reference TRBV5-6 and TRBJ2-7, the full variable domain is DAGVTQSPTHLIKTRGQQVTLRCSPKSGHDTVSWYQQALGQGPQFIFQYYEEEERQRGNFPDRFSGHQFPNYSSELNVNALLLGDSALYLCASSSGTGTSYEQYFGPGTRLTVT.

This chain connects TRBV19 to TRBJ1-6, with 10 bases matching TRBD1. This CDR3 has 13 residues. Trimming at V came to 5 bases and at J to 9 bases, leaving 1 base not matched to a gene. Per germline, CDR1 LNHDA and CDR2 SQIVND (reference sequence). The CDR3 loop reads CASSDRGLSPLHF. In DNA, the CDR3 is TGTGCCAGTAGTGACAGGGGGCTTTCACCCCTCCACTTT.

The chain joins TRBV7-6 to TRBJ2-2; 12 bases match TRBD2. This CDR3 contains 19 residues. J gave up 1 base and V 5 bases, and 11 bases lay outside the gene matches. CDR1 and CDR2 from the germline V gene are SGHVS and FNYEAQ. CDR3 nucleotides: TGTGCCAGCAGCCCCCGGCTAGCGGGGGGGCCCGGGAACACCGGGGAGCTGTTTTTT. Translating it yields CASSPRLAGGPGNTGELFF.

The chain carries TRBV9 and TRBJ2-1; the D gene is possibly TRBD2 (6 bases). Germline lookup yields CDR1 SGDLS and CDR2 YYNGEE. The CDR3 spans 13 residues. Trimming pared 2 bases from V and 7 bases from J, leaving 10 bases between. The CDR3 sequence is CASSVGTYNEQFF. CDR3 DNA sequence: TGTGCCAGCAGCGTCGGGACTTATAATGAGCAGTTCTTC.

This chain uses TRBV9 with TRBJ2-1; 7 bases are a match to TRBD2. In germline, CDR1 is SGDLS, CDR2 YYNGEE. The CDR3 spans 15 residues. With V trimmed by 2 bases and J by 9 bases, 11 bases remained unmatched. CDR3 bases: TGTGCCAGCAGCGTCGGCGGGAGCAGGTGGAGTGAGCAGTTCTTC. As protein: CASSVGGSRWSEQFF.

In its sample, this clone was seen a few times. The chain joins TRBV11-2 to TRBJ2-3, with D maybe TRBD1 (7 bases). Looked up from germline, CDR1 is SGHAT and CDR2 is FQNNGV. This CDR3 contains 16 residues. V was cut by 5 bases and J by 2 bases, with 17 bases left in between. The CDR3 DNA reads TGTGCCAGCAGCCCGGAAGGGGGCGGGGTCACAGATACGCAGTATTTT. It encodes CASSPEGGGVTDTQYF. The whole variable domain, filled in from reference TRBV11-2 and TRBJ2-3, reads EAGVAQSPRYKIIEKRQSVAFWCNPISGHATLYWYQQILGQGPKLLIQFQNNGVVDDSQLPKDRFSAERLKGVDSTLKIQPAKLEDSAVYLCASSPEGGGVTDTQYFGPGTRLTVL.

The chain couples TRBV29-1 to TRBJ2-7; 10 bases match TRBD2. Per the germline V gene, CDR1 is SQVTM and CDR2 is ANQGSEA. V gave up 1 base and J gave up 7 bases; unmatched junction bases: 7. This CDR3 is built from 14 residues. As DNA, the CDR3 is TGCAGCGTTGAAGGGCTAGCGGGGGAGGGGGAGCAGTACTTC. Its protein product is CSVEGLAGEGEQYF.

CDR3 in DNA: TGTGCCAGCAGCTTAGCAGGGGTTAGCGAGCAGTACTTC. Translation: CASSLAGVSEQYF. The V call is TRBV7-9, the J call TRBJ2-7, with D maybe TRBD1 (5 bases). Germline CDR1 and CDR2: SEHNR and FQNEAQ (reference sequence). CDR3 length: 13 amino acids. Trimming removed 0 bases at V and 6 bases at J, with 9 bases between.

This sequence joins TRBV9 and TRBJ2-3; no clear D gene. CDR1 and CDR2 (germline): SGDLS, YYNGEE. The CDR3 is 15 amino acids. V lost 0 bases and J 4 bases, leaving 12 bases between the germline ends. CDR3 protein: CASSVGGLSADTQYF. The CDR3 DNA is TGTGCCAGCAGCGTAGGTGGCCTGAGCGCAGATACGCAGTATTTT.

The chain is built from TRBV28 and TRBJ1-5; possibly TRBD1 for D (6 bases). Germline V lookup: CDR1 MDHEN, CDR2 SYDVKM. Trimming pared 7 bases from V and 7 bases from J, leaving 17 bases between. CDR3 length: 14 amino acids. The CDR3 bases are TGTGCCAGCACGAACCCAGGGGCAGGGCAGCCCCAGCATTTT. Its translation is CASTNPGAGQPQHF.

This chain connects TRBV6-6 to TRBJ2-5; 9 bases match TRBD2. CDR1 and CDR2 from the germline V gene are MNHNY and SVGAGI (reference sequence). Trimming cost V 5 bases and J 5 bases; bases outside gene matches: 3. The CDR3 has 13 residues. DNA for the CDR3: TGTGCCAGCAGTCAACTAGCGGGTGAGACCCAGTACTTC. Its translation is CASSQLAGETQYF.

This sequence joins TRBV6-6 and TRBJ1-2, with no clear D. Germline values: CDR1 MNHNY, CDR2 SVGAGI (reference sequence). The CDR3 totals 12 residues. The V end lost 8 bases, the J end lost 0 bases, and 7 bases lay between the germline ends. CDR3 sequence reads: CASARANYGYTF. CDR3 nucleotides: TGTGCCAGCGCACGGGCTAACTATGGCTACACCTTC.